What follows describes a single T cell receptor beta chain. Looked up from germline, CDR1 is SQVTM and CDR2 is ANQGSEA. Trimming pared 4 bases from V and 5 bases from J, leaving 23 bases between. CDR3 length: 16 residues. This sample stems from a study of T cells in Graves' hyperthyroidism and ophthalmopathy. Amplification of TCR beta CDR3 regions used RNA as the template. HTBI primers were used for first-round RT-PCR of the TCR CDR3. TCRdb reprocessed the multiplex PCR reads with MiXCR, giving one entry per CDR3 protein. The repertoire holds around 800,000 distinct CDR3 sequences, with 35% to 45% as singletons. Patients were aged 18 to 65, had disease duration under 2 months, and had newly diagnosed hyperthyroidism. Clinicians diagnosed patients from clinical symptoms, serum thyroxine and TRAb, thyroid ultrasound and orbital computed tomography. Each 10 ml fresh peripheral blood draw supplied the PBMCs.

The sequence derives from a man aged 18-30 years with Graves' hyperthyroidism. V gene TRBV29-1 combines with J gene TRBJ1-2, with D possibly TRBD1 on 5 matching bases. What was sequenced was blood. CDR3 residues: CSVVAGYTGELYGYTF. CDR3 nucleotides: TGCAGCGTTGTAGCAGGGTACACCGGGGAGCTGTATGGCTACACCTTC.